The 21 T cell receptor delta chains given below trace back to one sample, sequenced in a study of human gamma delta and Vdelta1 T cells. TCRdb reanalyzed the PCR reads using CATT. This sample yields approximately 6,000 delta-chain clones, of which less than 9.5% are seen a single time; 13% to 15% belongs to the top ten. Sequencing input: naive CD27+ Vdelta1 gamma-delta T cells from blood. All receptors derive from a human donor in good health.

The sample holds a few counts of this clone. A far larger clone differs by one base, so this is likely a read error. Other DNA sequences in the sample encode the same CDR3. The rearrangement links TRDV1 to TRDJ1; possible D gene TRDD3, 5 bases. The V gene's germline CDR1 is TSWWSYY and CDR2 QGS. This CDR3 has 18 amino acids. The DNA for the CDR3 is TGTGCTCTCGGGGTCCCGTCTCGGAGGGGGTCTGACACCGATAAACTCATCTTT. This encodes CALGVPSRRGSDTDKLIF.

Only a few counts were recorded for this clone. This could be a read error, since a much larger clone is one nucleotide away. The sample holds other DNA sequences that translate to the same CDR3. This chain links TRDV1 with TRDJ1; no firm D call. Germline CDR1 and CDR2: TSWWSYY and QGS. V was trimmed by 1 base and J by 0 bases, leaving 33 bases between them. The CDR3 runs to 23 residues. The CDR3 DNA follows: TGTGCTCTTGGGGAACGGGTCGGAAAAGGAGAGCTCGTCCCCAGCCCGTACACCGATAAACTCATCTTT. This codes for CALGERVGKGELVPSPYTDKLIF.

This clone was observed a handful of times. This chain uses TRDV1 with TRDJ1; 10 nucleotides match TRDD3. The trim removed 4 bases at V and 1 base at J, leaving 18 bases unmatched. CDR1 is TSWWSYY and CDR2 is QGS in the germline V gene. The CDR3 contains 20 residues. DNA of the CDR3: TGTGCTCTTGGGGGGCGGCCTTCTCGGGGGATACGGGTTATCACCGATAAACTCATCTTT. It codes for CALGGRPSRGIRVITDKLIF.

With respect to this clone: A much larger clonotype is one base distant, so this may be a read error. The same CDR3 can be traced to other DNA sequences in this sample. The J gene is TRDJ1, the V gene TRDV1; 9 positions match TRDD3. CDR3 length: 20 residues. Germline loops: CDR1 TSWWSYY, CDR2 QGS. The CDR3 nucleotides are TGTGCTCTTGGGGACCTTCCAACTCGTACTGGGGGACGCCGCACCGATAAACTCATATTT. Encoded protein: CALGDLPTRTGGRRTDKLIF.

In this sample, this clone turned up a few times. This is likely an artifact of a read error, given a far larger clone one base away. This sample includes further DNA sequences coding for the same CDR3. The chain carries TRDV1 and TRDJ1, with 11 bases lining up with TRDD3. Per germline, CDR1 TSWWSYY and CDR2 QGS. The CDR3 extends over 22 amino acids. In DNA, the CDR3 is TGTGCTCTTGGGGGCAAGGCTCCTACCAGGGTACTGGGGGATATAGTCCCCCGTAAACTCATTTTT. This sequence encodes CALGGKAPTRVLGDIVPRKLIF.

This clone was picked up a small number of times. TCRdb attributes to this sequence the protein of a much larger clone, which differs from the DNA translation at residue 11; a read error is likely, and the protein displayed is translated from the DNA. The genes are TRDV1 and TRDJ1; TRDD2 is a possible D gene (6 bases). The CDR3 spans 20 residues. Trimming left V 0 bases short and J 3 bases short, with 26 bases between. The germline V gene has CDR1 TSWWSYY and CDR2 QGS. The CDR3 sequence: CALGELLLRRPTRLSDKLIF. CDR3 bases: TGTGCTCTTGGGGAACTCCTCCTACGTCGTCCTACTCGTCTGTCCGATAAACTCATCTTT.

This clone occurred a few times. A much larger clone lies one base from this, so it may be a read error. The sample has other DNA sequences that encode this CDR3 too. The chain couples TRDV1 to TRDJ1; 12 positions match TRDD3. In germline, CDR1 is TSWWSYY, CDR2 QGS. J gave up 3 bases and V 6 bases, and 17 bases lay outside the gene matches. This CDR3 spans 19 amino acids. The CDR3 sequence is CALGEGARTGGYSPDKLIF. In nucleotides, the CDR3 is TGTGCTCTTGGAGAAGGGGCTCGTACTGGGGGATACAGCCCCGATAAACTCATCTTT.

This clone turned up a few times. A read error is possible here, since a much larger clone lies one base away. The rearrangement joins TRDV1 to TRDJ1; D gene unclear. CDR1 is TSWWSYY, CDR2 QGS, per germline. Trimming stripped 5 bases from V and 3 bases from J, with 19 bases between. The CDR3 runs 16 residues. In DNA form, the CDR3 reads TGTGCTCTTGGGCCCCTGGTCCGGAAGTACGCCGATAAACTCATCTTT. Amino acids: CALGPLVRKYADKLIF.

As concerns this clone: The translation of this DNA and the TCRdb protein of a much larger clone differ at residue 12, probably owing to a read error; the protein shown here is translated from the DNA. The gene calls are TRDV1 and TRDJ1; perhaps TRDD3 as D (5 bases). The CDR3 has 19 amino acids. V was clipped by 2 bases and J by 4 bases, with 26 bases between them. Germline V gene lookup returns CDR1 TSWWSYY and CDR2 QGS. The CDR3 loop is CALGETLRMRGVSGDKLIF. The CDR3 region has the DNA TGTGCTCTTGGGGAAACCCTTAGGATGAGGGGGGTATCTGGCGATAAACTCATCTTT.

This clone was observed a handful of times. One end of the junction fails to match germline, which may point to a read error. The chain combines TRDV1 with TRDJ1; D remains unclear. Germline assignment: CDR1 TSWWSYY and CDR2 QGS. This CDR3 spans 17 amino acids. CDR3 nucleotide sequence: TGTGCTCTTAGGGAGCGCTTCGGGTCTTTGGCGGCTAATAAACTCATCTTT. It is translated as CALRERFGSLAANKLIF.

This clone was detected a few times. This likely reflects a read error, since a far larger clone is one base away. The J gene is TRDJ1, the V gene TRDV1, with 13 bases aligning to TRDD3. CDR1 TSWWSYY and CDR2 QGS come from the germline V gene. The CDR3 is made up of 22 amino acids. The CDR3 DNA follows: TGTGCTCTTGGGGAACTAGAATTCCCAGGTACTGGGGGATACGGGGGGATCGATAAACTCACCTTT. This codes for CALGELEFPGTGGYGGIDKLTF.

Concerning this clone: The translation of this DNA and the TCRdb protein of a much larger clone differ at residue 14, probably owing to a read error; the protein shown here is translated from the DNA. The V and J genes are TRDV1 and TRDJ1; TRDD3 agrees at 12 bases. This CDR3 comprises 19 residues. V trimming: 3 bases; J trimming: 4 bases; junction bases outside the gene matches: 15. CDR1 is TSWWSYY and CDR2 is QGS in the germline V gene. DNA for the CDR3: TGTGCTCTTGGGGAGCGATCCGGGTCTGGGGGATACGCGATCGATAAACTCATCTTT. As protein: CALGERSGSGGYAIDKLIF.

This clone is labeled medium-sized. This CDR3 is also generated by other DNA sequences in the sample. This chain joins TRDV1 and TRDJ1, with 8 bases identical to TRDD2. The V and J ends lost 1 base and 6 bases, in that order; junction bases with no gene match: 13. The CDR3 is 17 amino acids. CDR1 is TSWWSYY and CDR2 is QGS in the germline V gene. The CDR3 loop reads CALGERSFLPTVNKLIF. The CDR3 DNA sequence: TGTGCTCTTGGGGAACGGAGCTTCCTACCTACTGTGAATAAACTCATCTTT.

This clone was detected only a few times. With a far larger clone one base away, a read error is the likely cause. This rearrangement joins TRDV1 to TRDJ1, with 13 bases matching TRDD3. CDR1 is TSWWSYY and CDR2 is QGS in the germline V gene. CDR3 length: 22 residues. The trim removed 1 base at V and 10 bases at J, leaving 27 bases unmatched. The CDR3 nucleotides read TGTGCTCTTGGGGAACGGCCCGTACGGCCTCCTAAATTTACTGGGGGATACGATCGACTCATCTTT. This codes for CALGERPVRPPKFTGGYDRLIF.

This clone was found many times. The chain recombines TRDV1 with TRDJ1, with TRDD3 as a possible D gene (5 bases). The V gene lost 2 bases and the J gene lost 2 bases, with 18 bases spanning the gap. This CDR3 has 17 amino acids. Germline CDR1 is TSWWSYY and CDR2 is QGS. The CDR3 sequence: CALGERRHAGGTDKLIF. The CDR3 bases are TGTGCTCTTGGGGAAAGGCGGCATGCCGGGGGTACCGATAAACTCATCTTT.

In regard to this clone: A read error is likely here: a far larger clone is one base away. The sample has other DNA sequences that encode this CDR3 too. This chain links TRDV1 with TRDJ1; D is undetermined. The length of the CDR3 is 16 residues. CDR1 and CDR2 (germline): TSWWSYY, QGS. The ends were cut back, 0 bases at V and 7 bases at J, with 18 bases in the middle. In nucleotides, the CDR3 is TGTGCTCTTGGGGAACTTTCCCGGTTGAGACCGATTAAACTCATCTTT. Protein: CALGELSRLRPIKLIF.

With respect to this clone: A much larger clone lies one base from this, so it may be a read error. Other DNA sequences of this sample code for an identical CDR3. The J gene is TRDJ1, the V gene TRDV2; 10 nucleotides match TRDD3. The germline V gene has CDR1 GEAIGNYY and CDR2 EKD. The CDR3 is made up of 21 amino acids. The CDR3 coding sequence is TGTGCCTGCGACATGGTTCTGGGGGATATGTCGAGCGTTCCGAAGACCGATAAACTCATCTTT. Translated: CACDMVLGDMSSVPKTDKLIF.

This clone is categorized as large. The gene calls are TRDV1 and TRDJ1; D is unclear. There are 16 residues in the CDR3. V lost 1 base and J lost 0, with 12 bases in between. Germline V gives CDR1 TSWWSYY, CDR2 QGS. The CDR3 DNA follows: TGTGCTCTTGGGGAACGTTCCCCTAGGTACACCGATAAACTCATCTTT. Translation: CALGERSPRYTDKLIF.

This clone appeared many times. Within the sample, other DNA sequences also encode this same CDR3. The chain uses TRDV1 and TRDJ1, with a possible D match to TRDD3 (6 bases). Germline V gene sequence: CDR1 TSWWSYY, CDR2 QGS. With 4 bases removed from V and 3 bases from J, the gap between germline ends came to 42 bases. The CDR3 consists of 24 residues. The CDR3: CALGAPWGARYNPSLSQWSDKLIF. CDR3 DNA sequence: TGTGCTCTTGGGGCCCCTTGGGGGGCACGCTATAACCCGAGCTTAAGCCAGTGGTCCGATAAACTCATCTTT.

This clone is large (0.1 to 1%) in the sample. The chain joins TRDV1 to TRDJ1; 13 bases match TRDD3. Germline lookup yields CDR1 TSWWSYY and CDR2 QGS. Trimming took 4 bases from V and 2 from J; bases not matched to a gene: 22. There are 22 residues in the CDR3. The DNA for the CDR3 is TGTGCTCTTGGGGGACCGATTCCTACCGCCAGGTACTGGGGGATACGAACCGATAAACTCATCTTT. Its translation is CALGGPIPTARYWGIRTDKLIF.

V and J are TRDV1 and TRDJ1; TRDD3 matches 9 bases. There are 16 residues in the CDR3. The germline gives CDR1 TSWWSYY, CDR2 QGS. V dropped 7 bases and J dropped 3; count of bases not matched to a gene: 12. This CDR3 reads CALAINRRGIPDKLIF. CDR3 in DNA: TGTGCTCTTGCCATCAACAGGAGGGGGATACCCGATAAACTCATCTTT.